This TCR beta chain was identified during a study of lymphopenia after photon versus proton radiotherapy. General study points: Relative stability marked proton patients; photon patients lost diversity and naive cells. After the lymphocyte nadir, photon-treated repertoires showed oligoclonal expansion, especially of CD8+ Temra cells.

To note about this clone: As yet, its antigen is unknown. Different DNA sequences within this sample yield the same CDR3.

TCRdb's copy holds only in-frame clones and misses some; the assay was immunoSEQ multiplex PCR. In the table there are over 15,000 clones, 86% of which are singletons. Germline V gene data show CDR1 as SGHRS and CDR2 as YFSETQ. Trimming removed 3 bases at V and 0 bases at J, with 13 bases between. This CDR3 comprises 15 residues. The V and J genes are TRBV5-1 and TRBJ2-7; weak D call: TRBD1 (5 bases). The TCR was taken from a man in his 70s with pancreatic cancer. Sequences were derived from peripheral blood, sampled from a patient treated with proton-based radiotherapy. The CDR3 region is CASSSGFSSSYEQYF. DNA of the CDR3: TGCGCCAGCAGCTCAGGGTTCTCAAGCTCCTACGAGCAGTACTTC.